Presented here are 25 T cell receptor beta chains from one specimen sequenced in a study of cytomegalovirus exposure and HLA in healthy donors. Only in-frame clones appear in the TCRdb table, and some are missing; sequencing was by immunoSEQ multiplex PCR. This table has 110,000 to 150,000 clones, about 83% appearing once. Sequencing used PBMCs. The receptors stem from a woman aged 25 to 39 in good health and CMV-seronegative.

This clone was observed once. V gene TRBV5-1 combines with J gene TRBJ2-7; 9 nucleotides line up with TRBD2. Germline CDR1 reads SGHRS; CDR2 reads YFSETQ. Trimming removed 0 bases from V and 5 bases from J; junction bases left unmatched: 6. The CDR3 consists of 15 residues. CDR3 loop: CASSLGGGASNEQYF. CDR3 nucleotides: TGCGCCAGCAGCTTGGGCGGGGGGGCGTCAAACGAGCAGTACTTC.

The V and J genes are TRBV5-6 and TRBJ1-1, with a weak D call TRBD1 (5 bases). Trimming pared 2 bases from V and 0 bases from J, leaving 20 bases between. The CDR3 is 18 amino acids. From germline, CDR1 is SGHDT and CDR2 YYEEEE. CDR3 coding DNA: TGTGCCAGCAGCTTTATGCAACCCCACGTGACAGTGAACACTGAAGCTTTCTTT. This encodes CASSFMQPHVTVNTEAFF.

This clone was picked up a small number of times. CDR3 DNA: TGCAGTGCTAGCCTAGCTTCCGAGCAGTACTTC. The encoded protein is CSASLASEQYF. The rearrangement joins TRBV20-1 to TRBJ2-7; TRBD2 might be the D (5 bases). This CDR3 is built from 11 residues. CDR1 and CDR2 (germline): DFQATT, SNEGSKA (reference sequence). V was clipped by 3 bases and J by 6 bases, with 9 bases between them.

J is TRBJ1-4 and V is TRBV9; TRBD1 aligns across 9 bases. The junction had 7 bases not matched to a gene; V was cut back by 3 bases and J by 7 bases. In germline, CDR1 is SGDLS, CDR2 YYNGEE. The CDR3 has 15 residues. This CDR3 reads CASSGGQGRVEKLFF. CDR3 nucleotide sequence: TGTGCCAGCAGCGGGGGACAGGGACGAGTTGAAAAACTGTTTTTT.

The rearrangement uses TRBV18 and TRBJ1-2, with 7 bases that match TRBD1. CDR1 and CDR2 from the germline V gene are KGHSH and LQKENI. This CDR3 region has 13 residues. Trimming at V came to 3 bases and at J to 7 bases, leaving 5 bases not matched to a gene. The CDR3, as DNA: TGTGCCAGCTCACCTGACAGGGTTACTGGCTACACCTTC. This codes for CASSPDRVTGYTF.

The chain joins TRBV2 to TRBJ2-1; perhaps TRBD2 as D (6 bases). There are 13 residues in the CDR3. Trimming pared 6 bases from V and 3 bases from J, leaving 9 bases between. Germline V lookup: CDR1 SNHLY, CDR2 FYNNEI. The CDR3 nucleotides are TGTGCCAGCAGCCCGCGGGACTACAATGAGCAGTTCTTC. Its translation: CASSPRDYNEQFF.

The V gene is TRBV2, the J gene TRBJ1-5, with 10 bases matching TRBD1. V trimming: 5 bases; J trimming: 2 bases; junction bases outside the gene matches: 6. This CDR3 contains 16 residues. Looked up from germline, CDR1 is SNHLY and CDR2 is FYNNEI. The CDR3 DNA reads as TGTGCCAGCAGTCAACGGACAGGGGGAGGCAATCAGCCCCAGCATTTT. Translation: CASSQRTGGGNQPQHF.

The rearrangement uses TRBV5-1 and TRBJ1-1; 7 nucleotides agree with TRBD1. V shed 1 base, J shed 8 bases, and the junction held 8 bases outside the gene matches. The germline V gene has CDR1 SGHRS and CDR2 YFSETQ. This CDR3 has 14 residues. The CDR3 is CASSLLGDRAEAFF. The CDR3 nucleotides are TGCGCCAGCAGCTTGTTGGGAGACAGGGCAGAAGCTTTCTTT.

The chain uses TRBV18 and TRBJ1-1; D possibly corresponds to TRBD1 (6 bases). The ends were cut back, 1 base at V and 4 bases at J, with 22 bases in the middle. The CDR3 sequence is 18 residues long. Germline CDR1 and CDR2: KGHSH and LQKENI. CDR3 in DNA: TGTGCCAGCTCACCACATCGCAGGGGTCGGCGACATAGCACTGAAGCTTTCTTT. Residues: CASSPHRRGRRHSTEAFF.

This chain joins TRBV7-2 and TRBJ1-2, with D possibly TRBD1 on 6 matching bases. V was shortened by 1 base and J by 4 bases, with 13 bases between the two germline ends. The CDR3 sequence is 15 residues long. Germline V gene lookup returns CDR1 SGHTA and CDR2 FQGNSA. CDR3 DNA: TGTGCCAGCAGCTTAGTTTCTCAGGGGCTCTATGGCTACACCTTC. This codes for CASSLVSQGLYGYTF. The full variable domain, in which reference TRBV7-2 and TRBJ1-2 provide the parts outside the CDR3, is GAGVSQSPSNKVTEKGKDVELRCDPISGHTALYWYRQSLGQGLEFLIYFQGNSAPDKSGLPSDRFSAERTGGSVSTLTIQRTQQEDSAVYLCASSLVSQGLYGYTFGSGTRLTVV.

The V gene is TRBV7-8, the J gene TRBJ2-7, with 8 bases that match TRBD1. Per germline, CDR1 SGHVS and CDR2 FQNEAQ. J gave up 2 bases and V 2 bases, and 2 bases lay outside the gene matches. The CDR3 sequence is 14 residues long. The CDR3 protein is CASSLWDRTYEQYF. As DNA, the CDR3 is TGTGCCAGCAGCTTATGGGACAGGACCTACGAGCAGTACTTC.

The chain recombines TRBV25-1 with TRBJ1-4, with TRBD1 as a possible D gene (6 bases). The germline V gene has CDR1 MGHDK and CDR2 SYGVNS. Trimming removed 6 bases from V and 8 bases from J, with 19 bases in between. CDR3 length: 15 residues. CDR3 in amino acids: CASRLPRGLREKLFF. Written as DNA, the CDR3 is TGTGCCAGCAGACTCCCGAGGGGGTTGAGAGAAAAACTGTTTTTT.

The chain couples TRBV6-5 to TRBJ1-1; no clear D. The V end lost 2 bases, the J end lost 3 bases, and 10 bases lay between the germline ends. The CDR3 covers 14 residues. Germline CDR1 and CDR2: MNHEY and SVGAGI. CDR3 coding DNA: TGTGCCAGCAGTTACGAGGGTATGGACACTGAAGCTTTCTTT. Translation gives CASSYEGMDTEAFF.

The chain has TRBV5-1 and TRBJ1-2, with 8 bases lining up with TRBD1. The CDR3 totals 15 residues. CDR1 SGHRS and CDR2 YFSETQ come from the germline V gene. V shed 4 bases and J 4 bases; nucleotides not matched to a gene: 9. The chain's CDR3 is CASSEETGVIYGYTF. The DNA for the CDR3 is TGCGCCAGCAGCGAAGAGACAGGGGTGATCTATGGCTACACCTTC. Variable domain in full (rest from reference TRBV5-1 and TRBJ1-2): KAGVTQTPRYLIKTRGQQVTLSCSPISGHRSVSWYQQTPGQGLQFLFEYFSETQRNKGNFPGRFSGRQFSNSRSEMNVSTLELGDSALYLCASSEETGVIYGYTFGSGTRLTVV.

V is TRBV6-5 and J is TRBJ1-1; D not certain. The V gene's germline CDR1 is MNHEY and CDR2 SVGAGI. Trimming took off 6 bases at V and 5 bases at J, with 13 bases between the two ends. The CDR3 has 13 residues. CDR3 loop: CASRVSLWTEAFF. In DNA, the CDR3 is TGTGCCAGCAGGGTAAGCTTGTGGACTGAAGCTTTCTTT.

This clone is a singleton in its sample. V is TRBV7-8 and J is TRBJ2-2; D is perhaps TRBD2 (6 bases). Between the trimmed V and J ends, which lost 7 bases and 3 bases, there was a span of 21 bases. Germline lookup yields CDR1 SGHVS and CDR2 FQNEAQ. The CDR3 covers 17 residues. CDR3 sequence (DNA): TGTGCCAGCATCCTTAGCGGAGATCCAGAAGACACCGGGGAGCTGTTTTTT. Its protein is CASILSGDPEDTGELFF.

As to this clone: Its ends do not fully match the called genes, so a read error is possible. The V call is TRBV4-3, the J call TRBJ1-5; 7 bases align to TRBD1. CDR3 size: 15 residues. Germline CDR1 is LGHNA and CDR2 is YSLEER. In nucleotides, the CDR3 is TGCGCCAGCAGTCAAGATCTACAGGGGATGCGGCCCCAGCATTTT. This sequence encodes CASSQDLQGMRPQHF.

V usage is TRBV4-1 and J usage is TRBJ1-5; D is perhaps TRBD1 (6 bases). Germline lookup yields CDR1 MGHRA and CDR2 YSYEKL. Trimming pared 4 bases from V and 4 bases from J, leaving 8 bases between. The CDR3 length is 13 residues. CDR3 sequence: CASSRGQNQPQHF. In nucleotides, the CDR3 is TGCGCCAGCAGCCGCGGACAGAATCAGCCCCAGCATTTT.

The rearrangement uses TRBV5-5 and TRBJ2-7, with 7 bases matching TRBD1. CDR1 SGHKS and CDR2 YYEKEE come from the germline V gene (reference sequence). This CDR3 is built from 15 residues. The V and J ends lost 3 bases and 3 bases, in that order; junction bases with no gene match: 9. For the CDR3, the DNA is TGTGCCAGCAGCTGGGGTACGCAGGGGGTCTACGAGCAGTACTTC. The encoded protein is CASSWGTQGVYEQYF.

The chain has TRBV5-6 and TRBJ1-1, with TRBD1 matching over 10 bases. CDR3 length: 15 amino acids. J lost 10 bases, V lost 4 bases, and 13 bases had no gene match. Germline CDR1 SGHDT, CDR2 YYEEEE. CDR3 nucleotide sequence: TGTGCCAGCAGCCTGGGACAGGGGATAGTATACGGAGCTTTCTTT. It encodes CASSLGQGIVYGAFF.

The chain links TRBV5-5 to TRBJ1-3, with a weak D call TRBD1 (6 bases). This CDR3 comprises 16 residues. CDR1 SGHKS and CDR2 YYEKEE come from the germline V gene (reference sequence). Trimming shortened V by 4 bases and J by 2 bases, and 16 bases separated the two germline ends. The CDR3 sequence is CASSLTGLRTGNTIYF. The CDR3 DNA reads as TGTGCCAGCAGCCTAACAGGGTTAAGGACTGGAAACACCATATATTTT. Full variable domain (remainder filled in from reference TRBV5-5 and TRBJ1-3): DAGVTQSPTHLIKTRGQQVTLRCSPISGHKSVSWYQQVLGQGPQFIFQYYEKEERGRGNFPDRFSARQFPNYSSELNVNALLLGDSALYLCASSLTGLRTGNTIYFGEGSWLTVV.

This chain connects TRBV30 to TRBJ1-5; TRBD1 matches at 8 bases. V lost 2 bases to trimming and J lost 3 bases; unmatched junction nucleotides: 6. CDR3 length: 15 amino acids. CDR1 is GTSNPN and CDR2 is SVGIG in the germline V gene (reference sequence). The CDR3 protein is CAWSRVDRDNQPQHF. CDR3 in DNA: TGTGCCTGGAGTCGAGTGGACAGGGACAATCAGCCCCAGCATTTT.

This clone was observed once. The chain is built from TRBV6-6 and TRBJ2-3; 8 bases are shared with TRBD2. The CDR3 spans 15 residues. After removal of 7 bases from V and 1 base from J, the junction contained 7 bases not matched to a gene. Germline loops: CDR1 MNHNY, CDR2 SVGAGI (reference sequence). CDR3 sequence (DNA): TGTGCCAGCACCCTACGGCGGGGGGGCACAGATACGCAGTATTTT. This codes for CASTLRRGGTDTQYF.

CDR3 protein: CASSIQGGPYEQYF. Written as DNA, the CDR3 is TGTGCCAGCAGCATACAGGGGGGCCCCTACGAGCAGTACTTC. The chain joins TRBV6-1 to TRBJ2-7; 8 bases agree with TRBD1. The CDR3 covers 14 residues. Germline V lookup: CDR1 MNHNS, CDR2 SASEGT. J was trimmed by 2 bases and V by 6 bases; bases with no gene match: 6.

The chain carries TRBV2 and TRBJ1-1; 10 bases are shared with TRBD1. Germline CDR1 and CDR2: SNHLY and FYNNEI. V lost 7 bases and J lost 3; bases outside the gene matches: 5. The CDR3 has 14 amino acids. The CDR3 spells CASTEDRGYTEAFF. The CDR3 DNA is TGTGCCAGCACGGAGGACAGGGGGTACACTGAAGCTTTCTTT.